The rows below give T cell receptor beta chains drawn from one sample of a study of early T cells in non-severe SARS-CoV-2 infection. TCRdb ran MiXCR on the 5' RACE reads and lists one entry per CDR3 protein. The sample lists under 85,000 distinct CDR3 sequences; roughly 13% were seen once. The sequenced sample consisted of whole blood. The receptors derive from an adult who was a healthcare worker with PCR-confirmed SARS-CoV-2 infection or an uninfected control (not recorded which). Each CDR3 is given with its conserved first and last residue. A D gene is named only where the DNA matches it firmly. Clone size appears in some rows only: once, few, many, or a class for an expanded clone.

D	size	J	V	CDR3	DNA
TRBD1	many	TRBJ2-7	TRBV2	CASSEPGQGIYEQYF	TGTGCCAGCAGCGAACCGGGACAGGGGATTTACGAGCAGTACTTC
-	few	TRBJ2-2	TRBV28	CASSAAARVNTGELFF	TGTGCCAGCAGTGCGGCAGCAAGAGTGAACACCGGGGAGCTGTTTTTT
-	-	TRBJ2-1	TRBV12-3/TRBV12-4	CASRDSYNEQFF	TGTGCCAGCAGGGACAGCTACAATGAGCAGTTCTTC
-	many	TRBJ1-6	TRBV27	CATRGTGPRNSPLHF	TGTGCCACCCGGGGAACGGGACCGCGAAATTCACCCCTCCACTTT
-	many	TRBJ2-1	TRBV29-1	CSVGPSVNEQFF	TGCAGCGTTGGTCCCAGCGTTAATGAGCAGTTCTTC
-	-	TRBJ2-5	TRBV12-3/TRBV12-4	CASSPNVDQETQYF	TGTGCCAGCAGCCCAAATGTGGACCAAGAGACCCAGTACTTC
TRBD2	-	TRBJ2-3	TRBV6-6	CASRRAGGQSDTQYF	TGTGCCAGCAGAAGAGCGGGGGGGCAATCAGATACGCAGTATTTT
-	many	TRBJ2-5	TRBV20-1	CSASSLDQVETQYF	TGCAGTGCTAGCTCGCTAGATCAGGTTGAGACCCAGTACTTC
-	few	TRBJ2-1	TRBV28	CASSLNEQFF	TGTGCCAGCAGCCTTAATGAGCAGTTCTTC
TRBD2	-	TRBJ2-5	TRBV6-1	CAASGGRKTQYF	TGTGCCGCCAGCGGGGGTAGGAAGACCCAGTACTTC
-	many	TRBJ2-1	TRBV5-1	CASSLGELGGGNEQFF	TGCGCCAGCAGCTTGGGAGAGCTAGGTGGGGGTAATGAGCAGTTCTTC
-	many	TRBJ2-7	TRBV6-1	CASSGTEPYEQYF	TGTGCCAGCAGTGGGACAGAACCCTACGAGCAGTACTTC
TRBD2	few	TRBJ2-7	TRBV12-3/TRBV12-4	CASSGLAGGYEQYF	TGTGCCTCCTCCGGACTAGCGGGAGGGTACGAGCAGTACTTC
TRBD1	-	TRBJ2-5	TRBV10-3	CAISEIGTAQETQYF	TGTGCCATCAGTGAGATTGGGACAGCGCAAGAGACCCAGTACTTC
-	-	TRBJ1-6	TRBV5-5	CASSQIGLTDSPLHF	TGTGCCAGCAGCCAAATCGGACTGACGGATTCACCCCTCCACTTT
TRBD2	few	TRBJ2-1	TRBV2	CASTGTSGNNEQFF	TGTGCCAGCACCGGGACTAGCGGAAACAATGAGCAGTTCTTC
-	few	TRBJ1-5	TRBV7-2	CASSLYPGGLNQPQHF	TGTGCCAGCAGCCTTTACCCCGGGGGACTCAATCAGCCCCAGCATTTT
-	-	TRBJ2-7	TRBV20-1	CSARVPKGMAHSGEQYF	TGCAGTGCTAGAGTACCCAAGGGGATGGCCCATTCGGGCGAGCAGTACTTC